Listed below are T cell receptor beta chains from one sample, sequenced in a study of shared clonotypes between healthy human individuals. Some clones are missing from TCRdb's copy, which holds only in-frame ones; the method was immunoSEQ multiplex PCR. The sample yields 1.6 million or so clones, roughly 96% seen once. What was sequenced was naive CD4+ T cells sorted from blood. These receptors all come from a man younger than 40 in good health. Both conserved end residues are part of each CDR3. A D gene is named only where the DNA matches it firmly.

v_call: TRBV4-1; d_call: .; cdr3_aa: CASSRDRLGDGNTIYF
v_call: TRBV2; d_call: .; cdr3_aa: CASSEAGLGYSEAFF
v_call: TRBV7-3; d_call: .; cdr3_aa: CASSLTFDQPQHF
v_call: TRBV7-9; d_call: TRBD1; cdr3_aa: CASSTGTGGNYSNQPQHF
v_call: TRBV5-1; d_call: .; cdr3_aa: CASSFQYQTEAFF
v_call: TRBV29-1; d_call: TRBD1; cdr3_aa: CSDRYYRGRGYGYTF
v_call: TRBV5-1; d_call: TRBD2; cdr3_aa: CASSLAGRALYNEQFF
v_call: TRBV25-1; d_call: .; cdr3_aa: CASSEQGNEQFF
v_call: TRBV7-9; d_call: TRBD2; cdr3_aa: CASRSVASGSANYEQYF
v_call: TRBV7-2; d_call: .; cdr3_aa: CASSLQSQGNYNEQFF
v_call: TRBV10-3; d_call: .; cdr3_aa: CAISDSDSPNYGYTF
v_call: TRBV4-1; d_call: TRBD1; cdr3_aa: CASSHRGSDRGSGANVLTF